This TCR beta chain was recovered during a study of T cells in Graves' hyperthyroidism and ophthalmopathy (dated by TCRdb to between 2017 and 2020). Broadly, across the study: Peripheral blood was sampled at the time of initial diagnosis, prior to any treatment. To identify TCR V-J signatures that set the groups apart, the researchers used a discovery cohort of 95 to 100 patients, made up of approximately 43 with Graves' ophthalmopathy and about 60 with stable Graves' hyperthyroidism. Prospective prediction of ophthalmopathy was tested in an independent validation cohort consisting of some 20 hyperthyroidism patients and around 16 patients who later progressed to ophthalmopathy. The 75 to 100 discovery patients were divided at random into training and test sets in a 7:3 ratio. In roughly six Graves' hyperthyroidism patients, the study also compared T-cell repertoires from thyroid tissue with T-cell repertoires from blood. After blood sampling, hyperthyroidism patients were treated with methimazole at a starting dose of 30 mg daily, and ophthalmopathy patients were treated with high-dose intravenous methylprednisolone. The paper reports TCR Vbeta CDR3 sequencing of 135 peripheral blood samples: 40 to 45 ophthalmopathy, fewer than 80 hyperthyroidism and around 17 progressor patients. Paper-wide results and their limitations: Sample size was not statistically predetermined, and blinding of investigators to group allocation was not performed. In validation, the model predicted progression to ophthalmopathy a median of roughly 6.2 months before onset, with roughly 68% sensitivity and just under 75% specificity. Most expanded thyroid clonotypes (frequency above 0.001) were also detected in blood, suggesting blood repertoires may reflect thyroid immune responses. A model built on a 13 V-J signature distinguished ophthalmopathy from stable hyperthyroidism, reaching around 90% sensitivity and about 81% specificity in cross-validation and 80%/75% in testing.

Graves' hyperthyroidism was defined as stable when no progression to ophthalmopathy occurred over 18 months of follow-up. Hyperthyroidism patients were newly diagnosed, had a disease duration of under 2 months, and were aged 18 to 65 years. The study excluded patients with uncontrolled infections, other autoimmune diseases, pregnancy or lactation. Diagnoses relied on clinical symptoms, serum thyroxine and TRAb, thyroid ultrasound and orbital computed tomography. PBMCs were isolated from more than 9 ml of fresh peripheral blood by Ficoll-Paque density gradient centrifugation. Trizol reagent was used to extract total RNA, and RNA quality was then checked on an Agilent 2100 Bioanalyzer. The TCR beta CDR3 regions were amplified from the RNA transcripts. The TCR CDR3 was subjected to a first round of RT-PCR using the HTBI primer set and the Qiagen OneStep RT-PCR kit. Libraries were constructed in a second round of multiplex PCR, after which size selection and purification were performed. The libraries were sequenced on an Illumina HiSeq2000 using paired-end 100 bp reads. The source study handled its data this way. SOAPnuke was used to process the raw data, with reads discarded if the reads contained adapters or uncalled bases, had a mean Phred below 15, or lacked an exact constant-primer or identifier match. High-quality paired reads were merged with COPE v1.2.5, and unique nucleotide sequences were defined as clonotypes. MiTCR v1.1 was used to align clonotypes to the IMGT TRBV, TRBD and TRBJ reference segments. Analysis was restricted to V-J combinations with a frequency above 0.0001, which covered approximately 99% of repertoires. The TCS score was defined as the ratio of F50 (clonal expansion) to E x V (chaos), calculated using BLOSUM62-based TCRdist between CDR3 peptides within each V-J. Welch's t-statistics and random forest reduced 500 to 550 V-J features to about 12, which were used in a naive Bayes classifier (R e1071). Using fastp trimming at Q25 and MiXCR clonotype assembly, TCRdb reanalyzed the public sequencing data and kept in-frame beta chains. Merged by CDR3 protein, the rows form single entries marked with the most common genes and DNA. In this record, the V and J calls reflect TCRdb's handling and not the investigators' own analysis. The sample profile shows about 210,000 distinct CDR3 sequences; 17% of them were found once. The top ten clones comprise 50% of the sample.

The table lists this clonotype with many counts. The target of this receptor is not known. Within one base of it there is no much larger clone, and no base qualities were kept. CDR1 LGHDT and CDR2 YNNKEL were looked up in the germline V gene (reference sequence). The cysteine opens and the phenylalanine closes a CDR3 of 15 amino acids. Here the CDR3 DNA is all that survives: 45 bases in frame from base 1. Deletion took 2 bases off V and 11 bases off J, with a span of 21 bases between the germline ends. The receptor chain draws on TRBV3-1 and TRBJ1-1; no confident D gene assignment can be made. Sequencing was performed on blood. This sequence originates from a man in his fifties or sixties with Graves' hyperthyroidism. The CDR3 amino acid sequence is: CASSQSASSQGKAFF. The sequenced DNA is TGTGCCAGCAGCCAATCTGCTTCCTCCCAAGGAAAGGCTTTCTTT.